This TCR beta chain was identified during a study of shared clonotypes between healthy human individuals (dated by TCRdb to 2018 to 2021). Notes on the research overall: A few men and two women, aged 18 to 49 years, made up the cohort. The study deeply sequenced blood TCR repertoires of five healthy adults to estimate repertoire size and the extent of clonotype sharing between individuals. To increase sequencing depth and limit assay-specific biases, TCR repertoire library preparation and sequencing were carried out by different laboratories using diverse techniques. For each donor, CD4 naive and CD4 memory were each given three plates, CD8 naive was given two plates, and CD8 memory was given one plate. Between about 0.9 and 8.9 billion PBMCs per donor were obtained by leukapheresis. What the work shows at the level of the full study, not this receptor alone: Pairwise subsampling led to the expectation that sequencing depth would affect the degree of clonotype sharing among donors. Only blood was sampled, and tissue TCR repertoires likely differ from those in blood. Sharing across a few donors was observed for roughly 5% of naive CD4, about 4% of naive CD8, 2.3% of memory CD4, and roughly 0.43% of memory CD8 clonotypes. Larger estimated clonotype richness was generally found for naive subsets than for memory subsets. Clonotypes shared by all four sorted-subset donors showed higher generation probabilities than non-shared clonotypes. Because the study included a small number of donors, the genetic and exposure-history diversity represented was limited. Even with the large sequencing depth, rarefaction of the sorted-subset datasets indicated that sequencing was incomplete.

The V end loses 1 base and the J end loses 0 bases, and a stretch of 8 bases separates them. CDR3 length: 15 amino acids, cysteine to phenylalanine. Here the CDR3 DNA is all that survives: 45 bases in frame from base 1. CDR1 is given as MNHEY and CDR2 as SMNVEV, both from the germline V gene (reference sequence). This clone showed up just once. Its target antigen remains unknown. No qualities accompany the bases; no much larger clone lies one base away. For the CD8 naive samples, CD45RO-negative cells were positively selected for CCR7, yielding a CD45RA+CCR7+ population from which TemRA cells were excluded. The donors were healthy, HIV-negative adults with no recently reported acute infections or vaccinations. Only Caucasian adults living in Nashville, Tennessee, USA were represented among the donors. Blood was obtained by leukapheresis, after which PBMCs were separated by Ficoll-Histopaque density gradient centrifugation and cryopreserved in liquid nitrogen vapor phase. Analytical flow cytometry was used to check the purity and quantity of each magnetically sorted T cell population. Genomic DNA was isolated from each sorted fraction and quantified by UV absorbance on a Nanodrop 2000c.

TCR CDR3 regions were amplified from genomic DNA by multiplex PCR using the deep immunoSEQ assay. For each cell subset, the extracted genomic DNA was distributed evenly across all wells of several immunoSEQ 96-well plates, and each plate served as one replicate. For sorted subsets, about 210 ng of genomic DNA, equivalent to some 30,000 T cell genomes, went into each replicate PCR. The purified libraries were quantified using a Qubit 3.0 fluorometer, sized with a Bioanalyzer 2100, and then quantified again using the KAPA Library Quantification kit. A separate single-read 150-cycle Illumina NextSeq 550 flow cell was used to sequence each immunoSEQ 96-well plate. The study's processing was this. Because the immunoSEQ output included only junctional sequences and no quality scores, the filtering could not be the same as the filtering used for full-length reads. Sequences were annotated with PyIR, a Python wrapper for IgBLAST v1.9, using IMGT germline references to assign V/J genes and CDR3. Reads were filtered out if the reads had weak V/J assignments (E-value above 1e-6), no CDR3, stop codons, out-of-frame junctions, or ambiguous translated residues. V3J clonotypes were defined as sequences sharing an identical inferred V gene, J gene, and CDR3 amino acid sequence. To compute the percentage overlap between repertoires, the number of shared unique clonotypes was divided by the size of the smaller repertoire. Richness of each repertoire was evaluated using RTK rarefaction, the Chao1 estimator, and Recon v2.1 estimates of unobserved clonotypes. Generation probabilities for all TCRbeta clonotypes obtained by the gDNA method from several donors were computed using OLGA. Entries here come from immuneACCESS through TCRdb and include only in-frame sequences with V and J called. Some clones fail to appear in such tables; in the studies checked, an unresolved V gene covers under half of the shortfall, and the cause of the remainder is unknown. For V, J and clone size, that table is used; D and trimming come from the DNA. This sample lists under 2,000,000 clones; roughly 95% were detected once. The ten largest clones represent around 1.2% of the sample.

The chain uses TRBV27 and TRBJ2-3, with no confident D gene call. The sequence came from a man aged 18 to 30 in good health. Sequenced input: naive CD8+ T cells sorted from blood. This sample's cell subset or site label indicates: CD45RA+CCR7+. The DNA reads as follows: TGTGCCAGCAGTTTATTGCCTCGTAGCACAGATACGCAGTATTTT. Its protein reads: CASSLLPRSTDTQYF.